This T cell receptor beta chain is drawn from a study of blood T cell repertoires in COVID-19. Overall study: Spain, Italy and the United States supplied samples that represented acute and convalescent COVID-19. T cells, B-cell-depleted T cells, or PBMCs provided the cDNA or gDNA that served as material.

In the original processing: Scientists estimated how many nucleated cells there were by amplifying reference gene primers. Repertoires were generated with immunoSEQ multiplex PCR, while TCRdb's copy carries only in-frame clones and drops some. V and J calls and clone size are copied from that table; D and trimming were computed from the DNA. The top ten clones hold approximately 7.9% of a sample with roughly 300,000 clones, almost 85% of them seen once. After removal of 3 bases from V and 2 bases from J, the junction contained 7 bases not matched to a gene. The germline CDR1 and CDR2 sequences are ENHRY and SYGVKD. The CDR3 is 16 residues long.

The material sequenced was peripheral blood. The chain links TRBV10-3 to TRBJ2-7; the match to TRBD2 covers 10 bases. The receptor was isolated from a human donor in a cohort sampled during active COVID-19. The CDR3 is CAISEGVSGGPYEQYF. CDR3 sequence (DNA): TGTGCCATCAGTGAAGGCGTTAGCGGGGGGCCCTACGAGCAGTACTTC.